This record looks at one T cell receptor (beta chain) sequence and its context. The V and J ends lost 6 bases and 3 bases, in that order; junction bases with no gene match: 5. The CDR3 is made up of 13 amino acids. This sample stems from a study of blood T cell repertoires in COVID-19. Study context: Material from acute and convalescent COVID-19 was sourced from the United States, Italy and Spain. Sources were T cells, B-cell-depleted T cells, or PBMCs; the material itself was cDNA or gDNA.

Per the authors' pipeline: Amplified reference gene primers provided the basis for estimating nucleated cell counts. Profiled with immunoSEQ multiplex PCR; TCRdb holds only in-frame clones, not every one. V, J and clone size are taken as reported in that table, and D and trimming were inferred from the DNA itself. Among some 240,000 clones listed, about nine tenths were seen once. Sequenced: peripheral blood. The receptor was derived from a man in his fifties or sixties who had recovered from COVID-19. The genes are TRBV12-3 or TRBV12-4 and TRBJ2-7; 7 bases are a match to TRBD1. The CDR3 nucleotides read TGTGCCAGCAGCACGACAGGGAGCTACGAGCAGTACTTC. It specifies CASSTTGSYEQYF.